This section outlines one TCR beta chain sequence together with its context. Using immunoSEQ multiplex PCR, the repertoire was profiled, and TCRdb retains in-frame clones only, with some absent. The repertoire holds about 320,000 clones, with approximately 80% as singletons. Noted treatment: around 19 received Ad26.COV2.S at low or high dose, single or two shots; 5 received placebo; per-sample allocation not given. Collection of samples fell on day 63 after the first vaccine or placebo injection. The V gene's germline CDR1 is SGHKS and CDR2 YYEKEE (reference sequence). Losses at the gene ends were 4 bases for V and 3 bases for J; bases not matched to a gene: 9. The CDR3 spans 15 residues. These data come from a study of Ad26.COV2.S vaccination and SARS-CoV-2 variants.

This chain uses TRBV5-5 with TRBJ1-1, with 7 bases fitting TRBD1. This clonotype was obtained from a person aged 18 to 65 who received the Ad26.COV2.S COVID-19 vaccine or a placebo. The sample consisted of peripheral blood, taken in a trial of Ad26.COV2.S vaccine versus placebo. The chain's CDR3 is CASSPRQGRDTEAFF. DNA for the CDR3: TGTGCCAGCAGCCCCAGACAGGGTCGGGACACTGAAGCTTTCTTT.